The clone carrying this T cell receptor beta chain was counted a few times. This record comes from a study of PD-L1 blockade in urothelial cancer. Study context: In the patient group, about 85% of the roughly 30 were males with bladder-origin urothelial cancer. Investigators checked blood 3 weeks (second dose) and 6 weeks after treatment start.

The repertoire was sequenced with immunoSEQ multiplex PCR; TCRdb's copy has only in-frame clones and lacks some. The sample contains about 30,000 clones, about 89% of which appear only once. The CDR3 has 14 residues. The J segment lost 1 base and the V segment lost 4 bases, leaving 2 bases of the junction unmatched. CDR1 and CDR2 from the germline V gene are MDHEN and SYDVKM. Time point: peripheral blood 6 weeks after treatment start. This sequence was found in a man of 80 years or more with urothelial cancer. V is TRBV28 and J is TRBJ2-7, with 9 nucleotides matching TRBD1. The source material was PBMCs, sampled around atezolizumab (anti-PD-L1) treatment. CDR3 sequence reads: CASSSGTGSYEQYF. CDR3 nucleotide sequence: TGTGCCAGCAGTTCCGGGACAGGGTCCTACGAGCAGTACTTC.